These 31 T cell receptor beta chains share one sample of origin, sequenced in a study of blood T cell repertoires in COVID-19. Some clones are missing from TCRdb's copy, which holds only in-frame ones; the method was immunoSEQ multiplex PCR. The repertoire consists of more than 110,000 clones, with more than 65% occurring once and the leading ten covering 3.5% to 4.5%. Sequenced material: peripheral blood. The receptors come from a woman aged 55-70 years with acute or convalescent COVID-19.

V and J are TRBV21-1 and TRBJ2-1; no check of the table's D call, TRBD2, against the DNA was made. TRBV21-1 is designated a pseudogene. The CDR3 is 15 residues long. The CDR3 loop is CASSKSGMTYNEQFF. Here the CDR3 DNA reads TGTGCCAGCAGCAAGAGCGGGATGACCTACAATGAGCAGTTCTTC.

The chain combines TRBV4-3 with TRBJ2-7; 8 bases line up with TRBD2. The CDR3 is made up of 15 amino acids. CDR1 is LGHNA, CDR2 YSLEER, per germline. The V and J ends lost 0 bases and 5 bases, in that order; junction bases with no gene match: 6. Here the CDR3 DNA reads TGCGCCAGCAGCCAAGAAGTCGGGAGGGCCGACGAGCAGTACTTC. It yields the protein CASSQEVGRADEQYF.

The rearrangement joins TRBV5-4 to TRBJ2-5; tentatively, D is TRBD1 (6 bases). The CDR3 sequence is 14 residues long. The germline V and J ends were trimmed by 4 bases and 2 bases, with 12 bases remaining between them. From germline, CDR1 is SGHNT and CDR2 YYREEE (reference sequence). The CDR3 nucleotides are TGTGCCAGCAGCGGCGGACAGCCACAAGAGACCCAGTACTTC. The encoded protein is CASSGGQPQETQYF.

Comments on this clone: The CDR3 end shows no conserved phenylalanine or tryptophan, and so a read error is likely. The DNA is left out, because the CDR3 cannot be placed on it with certainty; the CDR3 is given as TCRdb lists it. V is TRBV19 and J is TRBJ2-3; TRBD2, the D gene given by the table, was not confirmed from the DNA. Germline CDR1 LNHDA, CDR2 SQIVND (reference sequence). The CDR3 numbers 9 amino acids, ends counted. CDR3 region: CASSIRPGI.

The rearrangement links TRBV25-1 to TRBJ2-2; 8 bases fit TRBD2. CDR3 size: 15 residues. Germline V lookup: CDR1 MGHDK, CDR2 SYGVNS. Germline trimming cut 6 bases from V and 3 bases from J; bases unmatched to any gene: 6. The CDR3 bases are TGTGCCAGCAGCGCTTCGGGACTAGACACCGGGGAGCTGTTTTTT. As protein: CASSASGLDTGELFF.

This clone was counted a few times. This sequence joins TRBV3-1 (or the pseudogene TRBV3-2) and TRBJ1-1; 8 nucleotides match TRBD1. Germline CDR1 is LGHDT and CDR2 is YNNKEL (reference sequence). V dropped 3 bases and J dropped 3; count of bases not matched to a gene: 3. The CDR3 sequence is 14 residues long. The CDR3 here is CASSHIQGDTEAFF. The CDR3 bases are TGTGCCAGCAGCCACATACAGGGGGACACTGAAGCTTTCTTT.

V is TRBV5-8 and J is TRBJ1-6, with no clear D. Germline V gives CDR1 SGHTS, CDR2 YDEGEE. The length of the CDR3 is 17 residues. Trimming took off 0 bases at V and 0 bases at J, with 10 bases between the two ends. The CDR3 region has the DNA TGTGCCAGCAGCTTGGTCTATCTGAGCTCCTATAATTCACCCCTCCACTTT. It specifies CASSLVYLSSYNSPLHF.

The chain combines TRBV28 with TRBJ1-2; tentatively, D is TRBD1 (6 bases). Trimming removed 6 bases at V and 6 bases at J, with 14 bases between. The length of the CDR3 is 13 residues. The V gene's germline CDR1 is MDHEN and CDR2 SYDVKM. In DNA, the CDR3 is TGTGCCAGCAGCCAACAGGGATCGGATGGCTACACCTTC. Encoded protein: CASSQQGSDGYTF.

The chain uses TRBV6-5 and TRBJ1-2; no reliable D call. The V and J ends lost 5 bases and 2 bases respectively, with 9 bases between them. Germline CDR1 and CDR2: MNHEY and SVGAGI. This CDR3 has 13 residues. CDR3 amino acids: CASSQQLNYGYTF. The CDR3 nucleotides read TGTGCCAGCAGTCAACAGCTAAACTATGGCTACACCTTC.

V and J are TRBV5-1 and TRBJ2-1, with D tentatively TRBD1 (6 bases). CDR1 and CDR2 (germline): SGHRS, YFSETQ. The CDR3 consists of 15 residues. Trimming pared 4 bases from V and 9 bases from J, leaving 20 bases between. CDR3 region: CASSQDSAARGEQFF. The CDR3 coding sequence is TGCGCCAGCAGCCAGGACAGCGCCGCGAGAGGTGAGCAGTTCTTC.

The chain links TRBV9 to TRBJ2-2, with D perhaps TRBD1 (6 bases). Germline V gives CDR1 SGDLS, CDR2 YYNGEE. The V gene lost 2 bases and the J gene lost 0 bases, with 8 bases spanning the gap. The CDR3 length is 15 residues. CDR3 DNA sequence: TGTGCCAGCAGCGTGGGACAAACGAACACCGGGGAGCTGTTTTTT. Amino acids: CASSVGQTNTGELFF.

The rearrangement joins TRBV6-6 to TRBJ2-3, with 11 bases matching TRBD1. This CDR3 has 16 residues. V was pared by 5 bases and J by 3 bases, with 7 bases of the junction left unmatched. Germline V gives CDR1 MNHNY, CDR2 SVGAGI (reference sequence). CDR3 nucleotides: TGTGCCAGCAGTCCCGGGACAGGGGGATTGACAGATACGCAGTATTTT. This sequence encodes CASSPGTGGLTDTQYF.

This clone occurred once. The chain joins TRBV7-6 to TRBJ2-2; maybe TRBD2 (6 bases). The CDR3 consists of 13 residues. V was cut by 8 bases and J by 6 bases, with 13 bases left in between. Germline CDR1 SGHVS, CDR2 FNYEAQ. The CDR3 nucleotides read TGTGCCAGCCGCTGGAGGGCGGCCGGGGAGCTGTTTTTT. Protein: CASRWRAAGELFF.

The chain couples TRBV5-8 to TRBJ2-7; 10 nucleotides agree with TRBD2. CDR1 SGHTS and CDR2 YDEGEE come from the germline V gene. The CDR3 runs 15 residues. The ends lost 0 bases at V and 3 bases at J; junction bases unmatched: 3. In DNA, the CDR3 is TGTGCCAGCAGCTTGGCTTCTAGCGGGAGCTACGAGCAGTACTTC. Translating gives CASSLASSGSYEQYF.

V usage is TRBV11-2 and J usage is TRBJ2-1; TRBD2 agrees at 9 bases. CDR3 length equals 15 residues. The V gene end was trimmed by 8 bases and the J gene end by 4 bases; junction bases not matched to a gene: 9. Per the germline V gene, CDR1 is SGHAT and CDR2 is FQNNGV. CDR3 nucleotide sequence: TGTGCCAGCGCTCGGGGGCGGGAGGGGTACAATGAGCAGTTCTTC. The encoded protein is CASARGREGYNEQFF.

The chain uses TRBV29-1 and TRBJ1-3; D call uncertain. V gave up 4 bases and J gave up 0 bases, with 7 bases separating them. This CDR3 has 13 amino acids. Germline CDR1 SQVTM, CDR2 ANQGSEA. CDR3 protein: CSVVGSSGNTIYF. The CDR3 DNA reads as TGCAGCGTTGTGGGGAGCTCTGGAAACACCATATATTTT. The complete variable domain, with remaining parts taken from reference TRBV29-1 and TRBJ1-3, reads SAVISQKPSRDICQRGTSLTIQCQVDSQVTMMFWYRQQPGQSLTLIATANQGSEATYESGFVIDKFPISRPNLTFSTLTVSNMSPEDSSIYLCSVVGSSGNTIYFGEGSWLTVV.

The V call is TRBV24-1, the J call TRBJ2-1, with a tentative D call TRBD2 (6 bases). Germline V gene sequence: CDR1 KGHDR, CDR2 SFDVKD. Trimming stripped 5 bases from V and 0 bases from J, with 16 bases between. This CDR3 has 17 residues. CDR3 in DNA: TGTGCCACCAGTGCCCTGGGGGACTTGAGCTCCTACAATGAGCAGTTCTTC. It specifies CATSALGDLSSYNEQFF.

J is TRBJ1-3 and V is TRBV13; D not resolved. With 0 bases removed from V and 0 bases from J, the gap between germline ends came to 12 bases. CDR3 length: 17 residues. CDR1 and CDR2 (germline): PRHDT, FYEKMQ (reference sequence). The CDR3 DNA follows: TGTGCCAGCAGCTTAGGCAGTCGAGGCCTCTCTGGAAACACCATATATTTT. Residues: CASSLGSRGLSGNTIYF.

This sequence joins TRBV7-9 and TRBJ1-5, with 7 bases lining up with TRBD1. Germline V gene sequence: CDR1 SEHNR, CDR2 FQNEAQ (reference sequence). The CDR3 sequence is 12 residues long. V was clipped by 8 bases and J by 5 bases; unmatched bases: 3. For the CDR3, the DNA is TGTGCCAGCCGAACAGGGGATCAGCCCCAGCATTTT. Protein sequence: CASRTGDQPQHF.

The chain recombines TRBV6-5 with TRBJ1-1; D is perhaps TRBD1 (6 bases). Germline CDR1 is MNHEY and CDR2 is SVGAGI. The length of the CDR3 is 15 residues. V lost 0 bases and J 1 base, leaving 9 bases between the germline ends. DNA for the CDR3: TGTGCCAGCAGTTACTCGGGACACCCGAACACTGAAGCTTTCTTT. Protein sequence: CASSYSGHPNTEAFF.

This chain links TRBV24-1 with TRBJ2-7; the match to TRBD2 covers 12 bases. This CDR3 is built from 17 residues. Germline trimming cut 3 bases from V and 7 bases from J; bases unmatched to any gene: 12. Germline-derived CDR1 and CDR2 are KGHDR and SFDVKD. CDR3 coding DNA: TGTGCCACCAGTGATCCCGGACTAGCGGGGACTGTAGGGGAGCAGTACTTC. Its protein product is CATSDPGLAGTVGEQYF.

The CDR3 DNA reads TGTGCCAGCAGCCCACTCAAGACAGGGGACGGGGAAGCTTTCTTT. Residues: CASSPLKTGDGEAFF. V usage is TRBV13 and J usage is TRBJ1-1; 8 nucleotides line up with TRBD1. This CDR3 is 15 amino acids long. The junction had 13 bases not matched to a gene; V was cut back by 5 bases and J by 8 bases. The germline CDR1 and CDR2 sequences are PRHDT and FYEKMQ (reference sequence).

This clone was observed a handful of times. This chain connects TRBV3-1 (or the pseudogene TRBV3-2) to TRBJ2-7; D might be TRBD2 (5 bases). CDR1 is LGHDT and CDR2 is YNNKEL in the germline V gene (reference sequence). V lost 4 bases to trimming and J lost 3 bases, with 16 bases between them. This CDR3 is built from 15 residues. CDR3 loop: CASSPRSLADYEQYF. In nucleotides, the CDR3 is TGTGCCAGCAGCCCTCGTTCGCTAGCTGACTACGAGCAGTACTTC.

V gene TRBV28 combines with J gene TRBJ1-5; TRBD1 aligns across 8 bases. The length of the CDR3 is 15 residues. CDR1 is MDHEN and CDR2 is SYDVKM in the germline V gene. J lost 7 bases, V lost 4 bases, and 9 bases had no gene match. The chain's CDR3 is CASSYGTGWKQPQHF. CDR3 sequence (DNA): TGTGCCAGCAGTTATGGGACAGGCTGGAAACAGCCCCAGCATTTT. Full variable domain (missing parts from reference TRBV28 and TRBJ1-5): DVKVTQSSRYLVKRTGEKVFLECVQDMDHENMFWYRQDPGLGLRLIYFSYDVKMKEKGDIPEGYSVSREKKERFSLILESASTNQTSMYLCASSYGTGWKQPQHFGDGTRLSIL.

The rearrangement joins TRBV28 to TRBJ2-2, with 7 bases aligning to TRBD1. Germline V gives CDR1 MDHEN, CDR2 SYDVKM. Trimming at V came to 5 bases and at J to 4 bases, leaving 16 bases not matched to a gene. This CDR3 is built from 18 residues. CDR3 sequence: CASSQIPPVRDSTGELFF. CDR3 nucleotide sequence: TGTGCCAGCAGTCAAATACCCCCCGTCCGGGACAGCACCGGGGAGCTGTTTTTT.

The V call is TRBV6-5, the J call TRBJ1-1, with 10 bases that match TRBD1. The V and J ends lost 0 bases and 10 bases, in that order; junction bases with no gene match: 11. The germline V gene has CDR1 MNHEY and CDR2 SVGAGI. This CDR3 is 16 amino acids long. DNA for the CDR3: TGTGCCAGCAGTTACTCCTCTCCGGGACAGGGGCGGCGAGCTTTCTTT. As protein: CASSYSSPGQGRRAFF.

The rearrangement uses TRBV21-1 and TRBJ2-7; TRBD2 was called by the table and not checked on the DNA. TRBV21-1 is shown as a pseudogene. This CDR3 is 18 amino acids long. The CDR3, as DNA: TGTGCCAGCAGAAAAAAGCCGTTGGAGGGACCAAGGACCTACGAGCAGTACTTC. Protein product: CASRKKPLEGPRTYEQYF.

This clone was found once. This rearrangement joins TRBV15 to TRBJ1-4; tentative D call: TRBD1 (5 bases). The CDR3 covers 14 residues. The V end was cut by 0 bases, the J end by 7 bases, with 9 bases between. Per germline, CDR1 LNHNV and CDR2 YYDKDF (reference sequence). The DNA for the CDR3 is TGTGCCACCAGCAGAGATCCCAGGGCTGAAAAACTGTTTTTT. Translated: CATSRDPRAEKLFF.

The chain joins TRBV5-4 to TRBJ1-4; a possible D gene is TRBD1 (5 bases). Germline-derived CDR1 and CDR2 are SGHNT and YYREEE (reference sequence). Trimming took 4 bases from V and 7 from J, leaving 14 bases between them. This CDR3 region has 14 residues. Written as DNA, the CDR3 is TGTGCCAGCAGCATCGACAGAAGTAGTGAAAAACTGTTTTTT. As protein: CASSIDRSSEKLFF.

This chain uses TRBV5-4 with TRBJ2-7, with 9 bases lining up with TRBD2. Trimming at V came to 4 bases and at J to 3 bases, leaving 5 bases not matched to a gene. This CDR3 comprises 14 residues. The germline V gene has CDR1 SGHNT and CDR2 YYREEE (reference sequence). The CDR3 DNA is TGTGCCAGCAGCAAGGAACTAGCGGGCTACGAGCAGTACTTC. It is translated as CASSKELAGYEQYF.

In this sample, this clone turned up once. This chain uses TRBV6-5 with TRBJ1-5; the D is unclear. The germline V and J ends were trimmed by 11 bases and 6 bases, with 20 bases remaining between them. This CDR3 region has 14 residues. Germline V gene data show CDR1 as MNHEY and CDR2 as SVGAGI. In nucleotides, the CDR3 is TGTGCCGCCGAGGATAGGGCACGGGGTCAGCCCCAGCATTTT. Translation: CAAEDRARGQPQHF.